This TCR beta chain stems from a study of blood T cell repertoires in COVID-19. In the study overall: Nucleic acid was either cDNA or gDNA, and it came from T cells, B-cell-depleted T cells, or PBMCs.

Enrolled through a virtual design, the participants were between roughly 18 and 95 years of age and came from 24 US areas. Sequencing was performed with immunoSEQ multiplex PCR; in TCRdb, only in-frame clones are kept and a portion is missing. This sample yields roughly 300,000 clones, of which roughly 87% are seen a single time; approximately 1% belongs to the top ten. This CDR3 comprises 14 residues. Trimming took 5 bases from V and 13 from J; bases not matched to a gene: 11. Germline V gene sequence: CDR1 WNHNN, CDR2 SYGVQD (reference sequence). V is TRBV10-1 and J is TRBJ2-1; 10 nucleotides agree with TRBD1. Sample: PBMCs or T cells enriched from blood (not recorded which). The sequence was collected from a woman aged 25-40 years who had recovered from COVID-19. CDR3: CASSPGTGEAPQFF. The CDR3 DNA sequence: TGCGCCAGCAGTCCCGGGACAGGGGAAGCCCCCCAGTTCTTC.